Sequencing of this T cell receptor beta chain was carried out in a study of shared clonotypes between healthy human individuals. Background on the study: Donors had three CD4 naive, three CD4 memory, two CD8 naive and one CD8 memory plate apiece.

Study findings and constraints: What naive subsets generally showed was a larger estimated richness than memory subsets showed. Clonotype sharing among donors was expected to depend on sequencing depth.

Trimming removed 8 bases from V and 0 bases from J, with 11 bases in between. Germline CDR1 reads MNHEY; CDR2 reads SMNVEV (reference sequence). This CDR3 is built from 15 residues. As defined, naive CD8 cells were CD45RO-negative and positively selected for CCR7, with terminally differentiated effector memory CD45RA+ cells excluded. Data came from immunoSEQ multiplex PCR; TCRdb stores just in-frame clones and leaves some out. The data show about 2 million clones, with roughly 95% seen just once and more than 0.95% held by the top ten. In regard to this clone: What it recognizes is unknown.

Material for sequencing was naive CD8+ T cells sorted from blood. The TCR was taken from a man aged 18 to 30 in good health. This chain connects TRBV27 to TRBJ1-6; the D gene is possibly TRBD1 (5 bases). CDR3 sequence: CASGGFSSYNSPLHF. The CDR3 nucleotides read TGTGCCAGCGGGGGGTTCAGCTCCTATAATTCACCCCTCCACTTT.